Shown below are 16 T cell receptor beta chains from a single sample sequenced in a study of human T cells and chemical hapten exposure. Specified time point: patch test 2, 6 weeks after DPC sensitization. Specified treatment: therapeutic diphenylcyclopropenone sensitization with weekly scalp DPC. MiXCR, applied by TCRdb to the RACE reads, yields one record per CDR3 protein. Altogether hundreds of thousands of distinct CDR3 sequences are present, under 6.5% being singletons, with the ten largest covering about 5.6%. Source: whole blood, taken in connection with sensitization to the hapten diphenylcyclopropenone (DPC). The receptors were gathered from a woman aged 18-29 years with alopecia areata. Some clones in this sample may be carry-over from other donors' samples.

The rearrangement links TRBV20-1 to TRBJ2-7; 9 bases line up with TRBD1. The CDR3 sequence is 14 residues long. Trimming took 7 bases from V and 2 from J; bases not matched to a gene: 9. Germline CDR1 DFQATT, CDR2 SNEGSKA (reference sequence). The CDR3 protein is CSVSSGQGTYEQYF. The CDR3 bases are TGCAGTGTAAGTTCGGGACAGGGTACCTACGAGCAGTACTTC.

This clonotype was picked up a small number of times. This CDR3 is CASSYVGFLAKNIQYF. The DNA for the CDR3 is TGTGCCAGCAGTTACGTGGGGTTCCTAGCCAAAAACATTCAGTACTTC. J is TRBJ2-4 and V is TRBV6-6, with no clear D. The CDR3 has 16 residues. The germline V gene has CDR1 MNHNY and CDR2 SVGAGI (reference sequence). V lost 2 bases and J 0 bases, leaving 11 bases between the germline ends.

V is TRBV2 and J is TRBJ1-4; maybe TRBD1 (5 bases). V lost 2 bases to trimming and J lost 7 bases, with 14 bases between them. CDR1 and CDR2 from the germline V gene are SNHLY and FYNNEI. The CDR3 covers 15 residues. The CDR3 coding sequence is TGTGCCAGCAGTGAAACCCGGGACGGAGCTGAAAAACTGTTTTTT. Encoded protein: CASSETRDGAEKLFF.

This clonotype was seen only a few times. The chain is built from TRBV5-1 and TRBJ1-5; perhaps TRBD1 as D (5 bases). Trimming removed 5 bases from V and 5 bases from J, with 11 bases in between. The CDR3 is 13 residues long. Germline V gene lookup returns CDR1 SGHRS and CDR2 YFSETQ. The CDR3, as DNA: TGCGCCAGCAGAGAGGGGAGGGATCAGCCCCAGCATTTT. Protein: CASREGRDQPQHF.

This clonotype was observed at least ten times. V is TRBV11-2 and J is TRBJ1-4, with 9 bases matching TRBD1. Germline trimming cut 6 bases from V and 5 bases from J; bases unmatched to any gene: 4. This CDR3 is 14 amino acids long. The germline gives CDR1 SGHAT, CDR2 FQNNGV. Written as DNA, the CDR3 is TGTGCCAGCAGTAGGGACAGGGACAATGAAAAACTGTTTTTT. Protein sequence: CASSRDRDNEKLFF. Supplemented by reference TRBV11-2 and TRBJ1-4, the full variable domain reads EAGVAQSPRYKIIEKRQSVAFWCNPISGHATLYWYQQILGQGPKLLIQFQNNGVVDDSQLPKDRFSAERLKGVDSTLKIQPAKLEDSAVYLCASSRDRDNEKLFFGSGTQLSVL.

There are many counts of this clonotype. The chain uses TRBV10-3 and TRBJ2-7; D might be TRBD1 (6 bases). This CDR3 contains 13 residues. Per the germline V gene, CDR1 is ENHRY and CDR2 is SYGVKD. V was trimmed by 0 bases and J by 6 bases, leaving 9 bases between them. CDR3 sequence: CAISESQGIEQYF. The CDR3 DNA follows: TGTGCCATCAGTGAGTCCCAGGGGATCGAGCAGTACTTC.

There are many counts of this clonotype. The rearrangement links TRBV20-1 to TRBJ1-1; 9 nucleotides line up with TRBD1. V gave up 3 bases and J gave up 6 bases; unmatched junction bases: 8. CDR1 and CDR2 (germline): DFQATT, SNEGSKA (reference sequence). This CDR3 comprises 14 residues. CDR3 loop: CSASPPDRGPEAFF. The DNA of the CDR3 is TGCAGTGCTAGCCCCCCGGACAGGGGACCTGAAGCTTTCTTT.

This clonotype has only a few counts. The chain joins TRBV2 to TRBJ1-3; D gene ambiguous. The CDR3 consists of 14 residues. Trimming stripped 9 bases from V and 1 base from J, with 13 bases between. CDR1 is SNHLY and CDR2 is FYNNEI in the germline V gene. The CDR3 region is CARQREASGNTIYF. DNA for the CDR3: TGTGCCAGACAAAGGGAAGCATCTGGAAACACCATATATTTT.

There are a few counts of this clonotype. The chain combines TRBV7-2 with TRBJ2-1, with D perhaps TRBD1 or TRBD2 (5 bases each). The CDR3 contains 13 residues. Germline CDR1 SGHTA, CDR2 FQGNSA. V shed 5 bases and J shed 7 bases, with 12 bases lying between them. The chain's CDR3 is CASSRDHLNEQFF. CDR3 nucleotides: TGTGCCAGCAGCCGGGACCACCTTAATGAGCAGTTCTTC.

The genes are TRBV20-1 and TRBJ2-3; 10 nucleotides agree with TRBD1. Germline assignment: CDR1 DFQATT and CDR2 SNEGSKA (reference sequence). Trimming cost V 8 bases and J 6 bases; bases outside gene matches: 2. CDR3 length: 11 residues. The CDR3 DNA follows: TGCAGTTCGGACAGGGGGGATACGCAGTATTTT. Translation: CSSDRGDTQYF.

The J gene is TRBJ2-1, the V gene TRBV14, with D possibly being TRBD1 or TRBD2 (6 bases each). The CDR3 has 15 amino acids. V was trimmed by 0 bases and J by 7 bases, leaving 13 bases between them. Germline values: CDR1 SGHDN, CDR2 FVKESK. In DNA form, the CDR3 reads TGTGCCAGCAGCCAAGATCTGATAGGGGGGAATGAGCAGTTCTTC. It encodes CASSQDLIGGNEQFF. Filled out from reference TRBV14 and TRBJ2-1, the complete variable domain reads EAGVTQFPSHSVIEKGQTVTLRCDPISGHDNLYWYRRVMGKEIKFLLHFVKESKQDESGMPNNRFLAERTGGTYSTLKVQPAELEDSGVYFCASSQDLIGGNEQFFGPGTRLTVL.

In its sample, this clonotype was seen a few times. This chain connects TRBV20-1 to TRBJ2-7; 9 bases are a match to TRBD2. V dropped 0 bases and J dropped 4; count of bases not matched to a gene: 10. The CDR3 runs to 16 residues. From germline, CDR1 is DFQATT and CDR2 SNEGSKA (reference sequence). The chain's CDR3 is CSARETGTSRPYEQYF. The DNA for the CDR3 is TGCAGTGCTAGAGAAACGGGGACTAGCCGACCTTACGAGCAGTACTTC.

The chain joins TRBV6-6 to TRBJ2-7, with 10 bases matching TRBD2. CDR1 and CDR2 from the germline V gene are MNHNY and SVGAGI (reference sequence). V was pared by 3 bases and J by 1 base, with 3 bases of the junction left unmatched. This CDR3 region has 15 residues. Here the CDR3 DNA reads TGTGCCAGCAGTTATTCTAGCGGGGGATCCTACGAGCAGTACTTC. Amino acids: CASSYSSGGSYEQYF.

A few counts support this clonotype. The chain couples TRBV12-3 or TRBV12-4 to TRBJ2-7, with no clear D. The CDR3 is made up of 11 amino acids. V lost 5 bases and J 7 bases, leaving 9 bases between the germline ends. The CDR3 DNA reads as TGTGCCAGCAGTCGACTGGGGGAGCAGTACTTC. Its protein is CASSRLGEQYF.

The chain's CDR3 is CASSYSGTFSSYEQYF. In nucleotides, the CDR3 is TGTGCCAGCAGTTACTCTGGGACCTTCAGCTCCTACGAGCAGTACTTC. The chain recombines TRBV6-5 with TRBJ2-7; D might be TRBD1 or TRBD2, each matching 5 bases. The CDR3 sequence is 16 residues long. V was trimmed by 0 bases and J by 0 bases, leaving 12 bases between them. Germline-derived CDR1 and CDR2 are MNHEY and SVGAGI.

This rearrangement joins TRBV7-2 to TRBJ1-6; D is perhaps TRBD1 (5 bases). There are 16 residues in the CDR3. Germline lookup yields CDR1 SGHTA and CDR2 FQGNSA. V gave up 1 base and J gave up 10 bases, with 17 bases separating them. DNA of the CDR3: TGTGCCAGCAGCTTAGTCTCCTCAGGGTTTCGGTCACCCCTCCACTTT. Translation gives CASSLVSSGFRSPLHF.